Listed here is a single T cell receptor beta chain. This clonotype was detected only a few times. It lacks a known antigen. It has no much larger one-base neighbor in the sample; base qualities were not kept. The library was produced with PCR. The instrument given in TCRdb is Illumina HiSeq 2500. To normalize quantification of the TCRbeta repertoire, the TCR libraries were built with molecular barcoding that relied on unique molecular identifiers. TCRdb reprocessing: public reads trimmed at Q25 with fastp, clones called with MiXCR, in-frame beta chains kept. Records with the same CDR3 protein are collapsed into one entry carrying the most frequent genes and DNA. Recorded for this sample are some 350,000 distinct CDR3 sequences; approximately 10% of them occurred a single time. Of the sample, 2% to 2.5% is held by the ten largest clones. The sample belongs to a study of T-cell reconstitution after alpha-beta-depleted transplantation in children (dated by TCRdb to the mid-2010s). In terms of the full investigation: Using TCR repertoire profiling, the study followed T-cell immune reconstitution in a quantitative way in children after TCRalphabeta/CD19-depleted allogeneic hematopoietic cell transplantation.

The junction shows trimming of 5 bases on V and 7 bases on J, plus 15 bases between the germline ends. There are 14 amino acids in the CDR3, from cysteine to phenylalanine inclusive. Left in the record is the CDR3 DNA by itself, 42 bases read in frame from the first base. This specimen was PBMCs from the stem cell graft donor, taken from the stem cell graft. The origin of this receptor is a human donor who donated a stem cell graft to a child with acute lymphoblastic leukemia. The chain links TRBV12-3 or TRBV12-4 with TRBJ2-1; TRBD2 is possibly the D segment (5 matching bases). The bases read TGTGCCAGCAGTCGTTTAGCGTGGACGAATGAGCAGTTCTTC. Translated, this gives CASSRLAWTNEQFF.